The T cell receptor (beta chain) under discussion was sequenced for a study of T cell repertoires in cytomegalovirus infection. Overall study context: Indications came from public TCR beta signatures; they pointed to CMV infection and to a matching HLA type.

The V gene lost 3 bases and the J gene lost 3 bases, with 9 bases spanning the gap. The CDR3 loop spans 13 amino acids. CDR1 and CDR2 from the germline V gene are MNHEY and SVGEGT. A few counts support this clonotype. TCRdb redid the calling of the reads with MiXCR, one entry per CDR3 protein. The table includes tens of thousands of distinct CDR3 sequences, 3% to 4% detected once. Specimen: PBMCs. This chain joins TRBV6-2 or TRBV6-3 and TRBJ2-7, with D unclear. The TCR sequence derives from a human donor in good health (CMV status not recorded). Some clones in this sample may be carry-over from other donors' samples. The CDR3 DNA sequence: TGTGCCAGCAGTTATAGTATGAGCTACGAGCAGTACTTC. Protein product: CASSYSMSYEQYF.